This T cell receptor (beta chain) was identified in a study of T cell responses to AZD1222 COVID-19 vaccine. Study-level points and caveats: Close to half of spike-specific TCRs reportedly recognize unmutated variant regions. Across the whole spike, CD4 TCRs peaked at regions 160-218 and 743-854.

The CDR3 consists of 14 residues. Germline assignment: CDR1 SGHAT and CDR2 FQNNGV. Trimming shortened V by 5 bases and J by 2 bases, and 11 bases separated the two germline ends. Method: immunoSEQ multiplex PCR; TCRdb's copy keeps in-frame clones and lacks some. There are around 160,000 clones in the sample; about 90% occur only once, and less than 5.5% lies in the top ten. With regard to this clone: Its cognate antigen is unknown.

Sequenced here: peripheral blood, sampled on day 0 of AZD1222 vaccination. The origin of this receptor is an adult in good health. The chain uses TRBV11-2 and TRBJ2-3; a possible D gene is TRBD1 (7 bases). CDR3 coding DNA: TGTGCCAGCAGCGCGGGACAGCACACAGATACGCAGTATTTT. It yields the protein CASSAGQHTDTQYF.